This TCR beta chain was sequenced for a study of blood T cells in healthy people across ages. Using a J-beta primer mix together with a sample-barcoded 5' primer, a second PCR was run for about 6 to 11 cycles. TCRdb used MiXCR to reprocess the 5' RACE reads, holding one entry per CDR3 protein. The table shows about 1 million distinct CDR3 sequences, with under 55% occurring only once. This clonotype was counted only a few times. Sequencing used blood. This TCR was recovered from a woman aged 60-75 years in good health.

The DNA of the CDR3 is TGCAGTGCCCCTGGGACCGAGGCTTTGGGCCATGAGCAGTTCTTC. Translating it yields CSAPGTEALGHEQFF. The rearrangement links TRBV20-1 to TRBJ2-1, with D perhaps matching TRBD1 or TRBD2 (5 bases each). CDR3 length: 15 amino acids. Germline loops: CDR1 DFQATT, CDR2 SNEGSKA (reference sequence). V was shortened by 6 bases and J by 8 bases, with 23 bases between the two germline ends.